The 29 T cell receptor beta chains in this list originate from one sample, sequenced in a study of blood T cell repertoires in COVID-19. The data were produced by immunoSEQ multiplex PCR, yet TCRdb's version contains in-frame clones alone and is incomplete. The sample holds approximately 12,000 clones, nearly 95% seen once. Sequences were obtained from peripheral blood. The source is a woman aged 70-85 years with active COVID-19.

V gene TRBV5-1 combines with J gene TRBJ1-2; maybe TRBD1 (5 bases). CDR1 and CDR2 from the germline V gene are SGHRS and YFSETQ. With 4 bases removed from V and 6 bases from J, the gap between germline ends came to 22 bases. The CDR3 has 16 residues. The CDR3 region has the DNA TGCGCCAGCAGCCAGGGTGTGGCCGGAGGGGTCGATGGCTACACCTTC. It specifies CASSQGVAGGVDGYTF.

The V and J genes are TRBV10-1 and TRBJ2-5, with D possibly TRBD1 on 5 matching bases. The CDR3 sequence is 14 residues long. V was trimmed by 4 bases and J by 5 bases, leaving 14 bases between them. CDR1 WNHNN and CDR2 SYGVQD come from the germline V gene (reference sequence). DNA for the CDR3: TGCGCCAGCAGTGGGGCAGGGATTGAGGAGACCCAGTACTTC. Translating it yields CASSGAGIEETQYF.

This clone was seen just once. The genes are TRBV3-1 (or the pseudogene TRBV3-2) and TRBJ1-4, with D perhaps matching TRBD1 (5 bases). The germline V and J ends were trimmed by 4 bases and 5 bases, with 11 bases remaining between them. The CDR3 is 14 amino acids. Germline CDR1 is LGHDT and CDR2 is YNNKEL (reference sequence). CDR3 DNA: TGTGCCAGCAGCCTAGCAGGGTTGAATGAAAAACTGTTTTTT. Amino acid sequence: CASSLAGLNEKLFF.

Notes on this clone: One junction end disagrees with the germline gene, perhaps due to a read error. The V call is TRBV7-7, the J call TRBJ2-5; TRBD1 matches at 9 bases. Germline CDR1 SSHAT, CDR2 FNYEAQ (reference sequence). This CDR3 region has 15 residues. CDR3 in DNA: TGTGCTAGCAGCTCGACAGGGGGACCGAGCGAGACCCAGTACTTC. Its translation is CASSSTGGPSETQYF. Complete variable domain (other parts from reference TRBV7-7 and TRBJ2-5): GAGVSQSPRYKVTKRGQDVTLRCDPISSHATLYWYQQALGQGPEFLTYFNYEAQPDKSGLPSDRFSAERPEGSISTLTIQRTEQRDSAMYRCASSSTGGPSETQYFGPGTRLLVL.

CDR3 residues: CASSLTRNEQFF. The CDR3 DNA sequence: TGTGCCAGCAGTTTAACGCGGAATGAGCAGTTCTTC. The chain carries TRBV28 and TRBJ2-1; no definite D call. V gave up 2 bases and J gave up 7 bases, with 6 bases separating them. CDR1 is MDHEN and CDR2 is SYDVKM in the germline V gene. This CDR3 spans 12 amino acids. The full variable domain, in which reference TRBV28 and TRBJ2-1 provide the parts outside the CDR3, is DVKVTQSSRYLVKRTGEKVFLECVQDMDHENMFWYRQDPGLGLRLIYFSYDVKMKEKGDIPEGYSVSREKKERFSLILESASTNQTSMYLCASSLTRNEQFFGPGTRLTVL.

The CDR3 DNA reads TGTGCCAGCAGGGGACAGAACACCGGGGAGCTGTTTTTT. Its translation: CASRGQNTGELFF. The rearrangement links TRBV5-4 to TRBJ2-2; maybe TRBD1 (6 bases). CDR3 length: 13 residues. Per germline, CDR1 SGHNT and CDR2 YYREEE (reference sequence). V shed 5 bases and J shed 1 base, with 6 bases lying between them.

This chain joins TRBV5-4 and TRBJ1-1, with 8 bases identical to TRBD1. In germline, CDR1 is SGHNT, CDR2 YYREEE (reference sequence). The CDR3 extends over 14 amino acids. With 6 bases clipped from V and 3 bases from J, the junction kept 7 bases outside the gene matches. The DNA for the CDR3 is TGTGCCAGCACGTGGACAGGGATGGACACTGAAGCTTTCTTT. This sequence encodes CASTWTGMDTEAFF.

The V gene is TRBV3-1 (or the pseudogene TRBV3-2), the J gene TRBJ2-2; D call uncertain. V was cut by 4 bases and J by 7 bases, with 10 bases left in between. Germline assignment: CDR1 LGHDT and CDR2 YNNKEL (reference sequence). This CDR3 has 13 residues. CDR3 in DNA: TGTGCCAGCAGCCCATTTAGTAGCGGGGAGCTGTTTTTT. Amino acid sequence: CASSPFSSGELFF.

The chain links TRBV19 to TRBJ2-1; D gene uncertain. CDR3 size: 12 residues. The germline V gene has CDR1 LNHDA and CDR2 SQIVND (reference sequence). V lost 3 bases, J lost 9 bases, and 9 bases lay in between. The CDR3 protein is CASSIQAGEQFF. Written as DNA, the CDR3 is TGTGCCAGTAGTATTCAGGCCGGTGAGCAGTTCTTC.

This clone was seen only once. The chain employs TRBV12-3 or TRBV12-4 and TRBJ1-5, with D tentatively TRBD1 (5 bases). This CDR3 is 13 amino acids long. Trimming removed 7 bases at V and 6 bases at J, with 13 bases between. The CDR3 DNA reads TGTGCCAGCAAGGTCAGGGAGGGTCAGCCCCAGCATTTT. Encoded protein: CASKVREGQPQHF.

This chain uses TRBV24-1 with TRBJ1-1, with D unclear. Looked up from germline, CDR1 is KGHDR and CDR2 is SFDVKD. The CDR3 is made up of 13 amino acids. Trimming removed 5 bases at V and 1 base at J, with 7 bases between. Here the CDR3 reads CATSGHRNTEAFF. The DNA for the CDR3 is TGTGCCACCAGTGGTCACAGGAACACTGAAGCTTTCTTT.

This sequence joins TRBV11-2 and TRBJ2-7; D is perhaps TRBD1 (5 bases). From germline, CDR1 is SGHAT and CDR2 FQNNGV. This CDR3 has 15 amino acids. Deletions cut 5 bases from V and 4 bases from J, with 18 bases between. The CDR3 DNA follows: TGTGCCAGCAGCCGTACAGCAGGGCCGTTGTACGAGCAGTACTTC. It is translated as CASSRTAGPLYEQYF.

This chain connects TRBV30 to TRBJ2-1; TRBD2 matches at 13 bases. The CDR3 runs to 15 residues. The V and J ends lost 7 bases and 8 bases, in that order; junction bases with no gene match: 11. Germline V gives CDR1 GTSNPN, CDR2 SVGIG (reference sequence). The CDR3 region has the DNA TGTGCCTTAAATACGGGGACTAGCGGGATATATGAGCAGTTCTTC. Its translation: CALNTGTSGIYEQFF.

The gene calls are TRBV10-3 and TRBJ2-3; 14 nucleotides align to TRBD2. The CDR3 extends over 16 amino acids. With 5 bases clipped from V and 5 bases from J, the junction kept 6 bases outside the gene matches. The germline CDR1 and CDR2 sequences are ENHRY and SYGVKD. The CDR3 is CAISKGTSGSGDTQYF. CDR3 coding DNA: TGTGCCATCAGTAAAGGGACTAGCGGGAGCGGAGATACGCAGTATTTT.

This rearrangement joins TRBV5-6 to TRBJ2-1; the D is unclear. Between the trimmed V and J ends, which lost 0 bases and 15 bases, there was a span of 10 bases. CDR3 length: 11 residues. Looked up from germline, CDR1 is SGHDT and CDR2 is YYEEEE. The CDR3 coding sequence is TGTGCCAGCAGCTTGGGCGGTTGGCGGTTCTTC. This gives the protein CASSLGGWRFF. The variable domain in full, completed from reference TRBV5-6 and TRBJ2-1, reads DAGVTQSPTHLIKTRGQQVTLRCSPKSGHDTVSWYQQALGQGPQFIFQYYEEEERQRGNFPDRFSGHQFPNYSSELNVNALLLGDSALYLCASSLGGWRFFGPGTRLTVL.

The chain couples TRBV24-1 to TRBJ2-5, with 8 bases fitting TRBD1. Germline V gene data show CDR1 as KGHDR and CDR2 as SFDVKD. Trimming removed 5 bases from V and 5 bases from J; junction bases left unmatched: 12. CDR3 length: 16 residues. Written as DNA, the CDR3 is TGTGCCACCAGTGGAGCGAGGACAGGGTTTCGGGAGACCCAGTACTTC. As protein: CATSGARTGFRETQYF.

The chain carries TRBV30 and TRBJ1-1, with TRBD1 identical over 7 bases. Germline V gene data show CDR1 as GTSNPN and CDR2 as SVGIG (reference sequence). Unmatched junction bases numbered 5, after V lost 0 bases and J lost 4 bases. The CDR3 spans 14 residues. Here the CDR3 DNA reads TGTGCCTGGAGTGTACTCCACAGGGGCACTGAAGCTTTCTTT. Protein: CAWSVLHRGTEAFF.

The chain combines TRBV4-3 with TRBJ2-2; 7 bases are a match to TRBD2. The junction had 13 bases not matched to a gene; V was cut back by 0 bases and J by 6 bases. The germline V gene encodes CDR1 LGHNA and CDR2 YSLEER. This CDR3 spans 18 amino acids. The CDR3 nucleotides are TGCGCCAGCAGCCAAGATTACAGCAGCGGGATTAGGTCCGGGGAGCTGTTTTTT. Its translation is CASSQDYSSGIRSGELFF.

The V gene is TRBV19, the J gene TRBJ2-7; a possible D gene is TRBD1 (5 bases). Germline CDR1 and CDR2: LNHDA and SQIVND (reference sequence). With 3 bases removed from V and 1 base from J, the gap between germline ends came to 13 bases. This CDR3 comprises 15 residues. CDR3 in amino acids: CASSMTAGLSYEQYF. The CDR3 DNA sequence: TGTGCCAGTAGTATGACGGCAGGGCTTTCCTACGAGCAGTACTTC.

The chain has TRBV6-2 or TRBV6-3 and TRBJ2-7; TRBD1 is a possible D gene (5 bases). This CDR3 spans 16 amino acids. Trimming pared 2 bases from V and 4 bases from J, leaving 18 bases between. Germline V gene data show CDR1 as MNHEY and CDR2 as SVGEGT. CDR3 amino acids: CASSYPGHPQLYEQYF. The CDR3 DNA sequence: TGTGCCAGCAGTTACCCCGGACACCCTCAATTGTACGAGCAGTACTTC.

The table lists this clone with a few counts. This chain links TRBV5-3 with TRBJ1-5, with 7 bases identical to TRBD1. TRBV5-3 is assigned to the ORF class and has an uncertain function. The trim removed 1 base at V and 7 bases at J, leaving 17 bases unmatched. The CDR3 consists of 18 residues. CDR3 sequence reads: CARSLRPSLDRERQPQHF. CDR3 sequence (DNA): TGTGCCAGAAGCTTGCGTCCCTCCTTAGACAGGGAACGCCAGCCCCAGCATTTT.

The V gene is TRBV30, the J gene TRBJ1-6, with D tentatively TRBD1 (5 bases). Trimming shortened V by 1 base and J by 7 bases, and 5 bases separated the two germline ends. CDR3 length: 12 residues. CDR1 and CDR2 (germline): GTSNPN, SVGIG (reference sequence). The CDR3 bases are TGTGCCTGGAGTGAGGGGAATTCACCCCTCCACTTT. Translation: CAWSEGNSPLHF.

The CDR3 sequence: CAWETDNSPLHF. CDR3 sequence (DNA): TGTGCCTGGGAAACAGATAATTCACCCCTCCACTTT. This sequence joins TRBV30 and TRBJ1-6; D remains ambiguous. Germline lookup yields CDR1 GTSNPN and CDR2 SVGIG (reference sequence). CDR3 length: 12 residues. The V end lost 5 bases, the J end lost 5 bases, and 7 bases lay between the germline ends.

The chain recombines TRBV3-1 (or the pseudogene TRBV3-2) with TRBJ2-3; 12 nucleotides agree with TRBD2. Germline V CDR1 and CDR2: LGHDT, YNNKEL (reference sequence). This CDR3 comprises 16 residues. Trimming cost V 4 bases and J 2 bases; bases outside gene matches: 4. CDR3: CASSPTSGSFTDTQYF. The CDR3 DNA is TGTGCCAGCAGCCCGACTAGCGGGAGCTTCACAGATACGCAGTATTTT.

This clone was recorded only once. The chain carries TRBV2 and TRBJ2-5, with TRBD2 matching over 7 bases. The CDR3 sequence is 14 residues long. CDR1 and CDR2 (germline): SNHLY, FYNNEI. V lost 1 base, J lost 5 bases, and 4 bases stayed unmatched. CDR3 sequence (DNA): TGTGCCAGCAGTGAAGAGCGGACTAGTGAGACCCAGTACTTC. It translates to CASSEERTSETQYF. Using reference TRBV2 and TRBJ2-5 for the parts outside the CDR3, the full variable domain is EPEVTQTPSHQVTQMGQEVILRCVPISNHLYFYWYRQILGQKVEFLVSFYNNEISEKSEIFDDQFSVERPDGSNFTLKIRSTKLEDSAMYFCASSEERTSETQYFGPGTRLLVL.

V is TRBV25-1 and J is TRBJ2-7, with D maybe TRBD2 (6 bases). Trimming took off 6 bases at V and 2 bases at J, with 23 bases between the two ends. Germline V CDR1 and CDR2: MGHDK, SYGVNS. This CDR3 is 17 amino acids long. CDR3 sequence (DNA): TGTGCCAGCAGGATCCGACTGAGTAGCGGCCCCCCCTACGAGCAGTACTTC. Protein sequence: CASRIRLSSGPPYEQYF.

J is TRBJ2-7 and V is TRBV7-9, with 7 positions matching TRBD1. This CDR3 has 14 amino acids. V was clipped by 4 bases and J by 1 base; unmatched bases: 4. From germline, CDR1 is SEHNR and CDR2 FQNEAQ (reference sequence). This CDR3 reads CASSSDRVSYEQYF. The CDR3 DNA sequence: TGTGCCAGCAGCTCCGACAGGGTTTCCTACGAGCAGTACTTC.

In regard to this clone: Other DNA sequences in the same sample also yield this CDR3. This sequence joins TRBV28 and TRBJ1-2, with 7 nucleotides matching TRBD1. CDR3 length equals 14 residues. Germline V gene lookup returns CDR1 MDHEN and CDR2 SYDVKM. V dropped 6 bases and J dropped 4; count of bases not matched to a gene: 8. This chain's CDR3 is CASSPGTAFYGYTF. The CDR3 region has the DNA TGTGCCAGCAGCCCTGGGACAGCCTTCTATGGCTACACCTTC.

Here the CDR3 reads CASSQARGGTEAFF. In DNA, the CDR3 is TGTGCCAGCAGCCAAGCTAGGGGCGGCACTGAAGCTTTCTTT. This rearrangement joins TRBV14 to TRBJ1-1; D is possibly TRBD1 (5 bases). The length of the CDR3 is 14 residues. The germline V and J ends were trimmed by 1 base and 4 bases, with 10 bases remaining between them. CDR1 and CDR2 from the germline V gene are SGHDN and FVKESK. Supplemented by reference TRBV14 and TRBJ1-1, the full variable domain reads EAGVTQFPSHSVIEKGQTVTLRCDPISGHDNLYWYRRVMGKEIKFLLHFVKESKQDESGMPNNRFLAERTGGTYSTLKVQPAELEDSGVYFCASSQARGGTEAFFGQGTRLTVV.